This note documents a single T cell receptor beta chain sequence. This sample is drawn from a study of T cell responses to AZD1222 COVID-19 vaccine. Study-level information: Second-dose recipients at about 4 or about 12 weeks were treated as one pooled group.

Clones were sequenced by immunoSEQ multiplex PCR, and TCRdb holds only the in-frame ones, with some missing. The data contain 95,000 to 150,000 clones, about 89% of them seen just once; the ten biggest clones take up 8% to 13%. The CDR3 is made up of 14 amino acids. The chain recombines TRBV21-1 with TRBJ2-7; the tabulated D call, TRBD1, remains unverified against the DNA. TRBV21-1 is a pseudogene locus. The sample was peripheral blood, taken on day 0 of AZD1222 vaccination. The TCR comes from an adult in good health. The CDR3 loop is CASSKGRGRIEQYF. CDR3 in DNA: TGTGCCAGCAGCAAAGGGAGGGGGCGAATCGAGCAGTACTTC.